The clone carrying this TCR beta chain appeared a few times. The antigen is unknown. The sample originates from a study of beta chain features in type 1 diabetes. Whole-study findings and limits: Within each of all four CD4+ subsets, Type 1 diabetes patients had TCRB CDR3s that were moderately but significantly shorter. The naive, central memory and Treg TCRB repertoires showed an apparent similarity that was greater among patients than among healthy donors.

The length of the CDR3 is 14 residues. Germline assignment: CDR1 GTSNPN and CDR2 SVGIG (reference sequence). V lost 0 bases to trimming and J lost 4 bases, with 9 bases between them. Investigators reverse transcribed all isolated RNA, so they sequenced expressed TCRB transcripts. Repertoires were generated with immunoSEQ multiplex PCR, while TCRdb's copy carries only in-frame clones and drops some. Of hundreds of thousands of clones listed, more than 11% are singletons. Sorted CD4+ subsets: naive, central memory, regulatory, stem cell-like memory (CD45RO/CCR7/CD25/CD127/CD95/CD27 panel). The chain uses TRBV30 and TRBJ1-4; possibly TRBD1 for D (5 bases). The sequence came from a man aged 30 to 39 in good health. The source material was naive CD4+ T cells from blood. The DNA of the CDR3 is TGTGCCTGGAGTGTGAGGGGAAGTAATGAAAAACTGTTTTTT. Its protein product is CAWSVRGSNEKLFF. The complete variable domain, with remaining parts taken from reference TRBV30 and TRBJ1-4, reads SQTIHQWPATLVQPVGSPLSLECTVEGTSNPNLYWYRQAAGRGLQLLFYSVGIGQISSEVPQNLSASRPQDRQFILSSKKLLLSDSGFYLCAWSVRGSNEKLFFGSGTQLSVL.